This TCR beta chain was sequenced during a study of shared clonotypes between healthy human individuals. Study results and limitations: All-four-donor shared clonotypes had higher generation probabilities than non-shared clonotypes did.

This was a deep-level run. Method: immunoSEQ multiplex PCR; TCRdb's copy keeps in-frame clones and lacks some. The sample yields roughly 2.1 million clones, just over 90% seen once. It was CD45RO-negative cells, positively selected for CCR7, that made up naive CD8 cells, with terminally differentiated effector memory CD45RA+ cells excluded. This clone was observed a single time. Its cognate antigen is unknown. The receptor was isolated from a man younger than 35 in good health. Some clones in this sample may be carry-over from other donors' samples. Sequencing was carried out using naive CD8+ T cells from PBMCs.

The CDR3 nucleotides are TGTGCCAGCAGCGCGGGGACAGGCAACTACGAGCAGTACTTC. Its translation: CASSAGTGNYEQYF. The chain recombines TRBV9 with TRBJ2-7, with 8 bases identical to TRBD1. The J segment lost 3 bases and the V segment lost 3 bases, leaving 5 bases of the junction unmatched. The CDR3 spans 14 residues. Germline-derived CDR1 and CDR2 are SGDLS and YYNGEE.